The entry below describes one T cell receptor beta chain. This sample stems from a study of tumor and adjacent non-tumor tissue in lung cancer. Across the whole study: Patients were aged about 31 to 85, roughly nine men and about 5 women, stage I to III.

This sample's RNA came from whole unsorted tissue. The library came from three nested PCR rounds adapted from ARM-PCR protocols. TCRdb re-analysed the multiplex PCR reads in MiXCR, keeping a single row per CDR3 protein. The sample yields 200,000 to 250,000 distinct CDR3 sequences, 60% to 75% seen once. The CDR3 contains 15 residues. The V segment lost 7 bases and the J segment 7 bases; nucleotides outside the gene matches: 14. From germline, CDR1 is DFQATT and CDR2 SNEGSKA (reference sequence). V usage is TRBV20-1 and J usage is TRBJ2-1; 9 bases are a match to TRBD2. Sequenced sample: lung tumor tissue. The TCR originated in a man in his sixties with non-small cell lung cancer. The CDR3 spells CSDFLAGQNLNEQFF. Written as DNA, the CDR3 is TGCAGTGATTTCCTAGCGGGGCAGAATTTGAATGAGCAGTTCTTC.